This TCR beta chain was observed in a study of shared clonotypes between healthy human individuals. Roughly 210 ng DNA, 25,000 to 35,000 T cell genomes, went into each sorted-subset replicate PCR. Authors' data handling: ImmunoSEQ output lacked quality scores and full-length reads, limiting matched filtering. TCRdb keeps only in-frame clones here, not all; method: immunoSEQ multiplex PCR. That table gives V, J and clone size, and the DNA gave D and trimming. The table records hundreds of thousands of clones, roughly 98% of them present only once. From germline, CDR1 is SGHAT and CDR2 FQNNGV. The J segment lost 2 bases and the V segment lost 4 bases, leaving 7 bases of the junction unmatched. The CDR3 totals 15 residues. CD45RO-negative, CCR7-positively selected cells formed the naive CD8 fraction, excluding terminally differentiated effector memory CD45RA+ cells. Participating donors were healthy, HIV-negative adults free of recent acute infections or vaccinations. The donor cohort consisted entirely of Caucasian adults residing in Nashville, Tennessee.

Sample: naive CD8+ T cells sorted from blood. The rearrangement links TRBV11-2 to TRBJ2-7; 8 nucleotides align to TRBD1. The receptor's source is a man aged 30-40 years in good health. CDR3 nucleotide sequence: TGTGCCAGCAGCTCACGGGACAGGAGTACCTACGAGCAGTACTTC. Translation gives CASSSRDRSTYEQYF.